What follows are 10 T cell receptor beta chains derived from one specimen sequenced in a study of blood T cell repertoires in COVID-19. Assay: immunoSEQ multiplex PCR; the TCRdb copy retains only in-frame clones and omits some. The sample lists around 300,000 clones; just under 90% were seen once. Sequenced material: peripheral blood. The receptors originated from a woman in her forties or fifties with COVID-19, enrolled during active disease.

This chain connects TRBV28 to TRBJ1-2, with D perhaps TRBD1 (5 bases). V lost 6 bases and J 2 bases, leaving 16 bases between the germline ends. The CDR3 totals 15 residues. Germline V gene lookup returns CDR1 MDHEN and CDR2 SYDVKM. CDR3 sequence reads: CASSYPGGGNYGYTF. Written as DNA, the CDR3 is TGTGCCAGCAGCTACCCGGGGGGAGGGAACTATGGCTACACCTTC.

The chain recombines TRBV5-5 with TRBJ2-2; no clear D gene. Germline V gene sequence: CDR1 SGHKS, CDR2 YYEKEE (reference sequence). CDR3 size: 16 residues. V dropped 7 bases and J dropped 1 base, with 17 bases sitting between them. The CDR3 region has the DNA TGTGCCAGCCGGAGCGAGCCGACCCTGAACACCGGGGAGCTGTTTTTT. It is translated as CASRSEPTLNTGELFF.

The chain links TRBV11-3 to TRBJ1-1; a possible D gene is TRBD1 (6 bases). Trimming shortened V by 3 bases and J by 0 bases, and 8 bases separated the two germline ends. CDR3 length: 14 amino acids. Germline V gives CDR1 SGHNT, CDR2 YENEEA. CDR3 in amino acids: CASSFRGMNTEAFF. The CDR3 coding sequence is TGTGCCAGCAGCTTCAGGGGAATGAACACTGAAGCTTTCTTT.

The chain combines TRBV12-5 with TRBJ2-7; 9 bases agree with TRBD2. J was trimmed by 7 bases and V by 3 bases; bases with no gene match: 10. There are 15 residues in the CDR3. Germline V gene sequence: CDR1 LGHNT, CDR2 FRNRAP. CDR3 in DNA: TGTGCTAGTGGTTTTCGCGGCGGGAGGGCCGGAGAGCAGTACTTC. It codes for CASGFRGGRAGEQYF.

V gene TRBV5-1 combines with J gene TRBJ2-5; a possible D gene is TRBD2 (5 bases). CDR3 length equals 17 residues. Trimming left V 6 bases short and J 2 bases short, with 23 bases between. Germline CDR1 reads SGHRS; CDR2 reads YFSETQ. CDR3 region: CASTPGKDRRSQETQYF. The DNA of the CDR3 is TGCGCCAGCACCCCGGGGAAGGATCGCAGGTCGCAAGAGACCCAGTACTTC.

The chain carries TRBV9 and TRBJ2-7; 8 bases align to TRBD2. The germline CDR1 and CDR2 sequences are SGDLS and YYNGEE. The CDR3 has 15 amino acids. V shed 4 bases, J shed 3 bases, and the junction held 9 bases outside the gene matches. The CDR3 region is CASSPRTSLNYEQYF. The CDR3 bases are TGTGCCAGCAGCCCCAGGACTAGCCTCAACTACGAGCAGTACTTC. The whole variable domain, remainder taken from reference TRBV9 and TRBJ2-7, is DSGVTQTPKHLITATGQRVTLRCSPRSGDLSVYWYQQSLDQGLQFLIQYYNGEERAKGNILERFSAQQFPDLHSELNLSSLELGDSALYFCASSPRTSLNYEQYFGPGTRLTVT.

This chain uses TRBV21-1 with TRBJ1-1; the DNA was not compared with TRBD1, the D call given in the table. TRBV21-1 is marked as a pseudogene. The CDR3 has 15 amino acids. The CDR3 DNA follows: TGTGCCAGCAGCAAAAGCCTCGACAGTCCGGCGGAAGCTTTCTTT. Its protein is CASSKSLDSPAEAFF.

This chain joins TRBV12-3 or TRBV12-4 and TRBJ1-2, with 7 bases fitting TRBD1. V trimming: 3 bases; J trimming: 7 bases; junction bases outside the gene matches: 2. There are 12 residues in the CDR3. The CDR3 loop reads CASSFTGVGYTF. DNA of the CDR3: TGTGCCAGCAGTTTCACAGGGGTTGGCTACACCTTC.

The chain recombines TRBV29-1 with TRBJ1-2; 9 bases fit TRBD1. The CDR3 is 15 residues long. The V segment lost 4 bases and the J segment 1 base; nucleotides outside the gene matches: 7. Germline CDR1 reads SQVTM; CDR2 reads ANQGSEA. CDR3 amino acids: CSVAAGQGHNYGYTF. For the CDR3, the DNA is TGCAGCGTTGCTGCGGGACAGGGACATAACTATGGCTACACCTTC.

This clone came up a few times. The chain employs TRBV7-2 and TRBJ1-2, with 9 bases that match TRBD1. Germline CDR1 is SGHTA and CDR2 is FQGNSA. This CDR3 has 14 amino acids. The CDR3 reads CALNRGLTSASYTF. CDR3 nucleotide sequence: TGTGCACTAAACAGGGGGCTAACCTCCGCGAGCTACACCTTC.